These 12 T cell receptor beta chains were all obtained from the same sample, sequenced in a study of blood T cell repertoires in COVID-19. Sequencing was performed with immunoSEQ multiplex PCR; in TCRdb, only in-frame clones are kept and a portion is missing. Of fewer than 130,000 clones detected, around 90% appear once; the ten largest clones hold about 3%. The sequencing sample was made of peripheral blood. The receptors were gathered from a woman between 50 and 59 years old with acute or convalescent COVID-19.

CDR3 residues: CASSYLTSGRSEQYF. CDR3 bases: TGTGCCAGCAGCTATCTTACTAGCGGGAGAAGCGAGCAGTACTTC. The V call is TRBV28, the J call TRBJ2-7; TRBD2 matches 11 bases. The CDR3 consists of 15 residues. The V and J ends lost 6 bases and 6 bases, in that order; junction bases with no gene match: 10. CDR1 MDHEN and CDR2 SYDVKM come from the germline V gene.

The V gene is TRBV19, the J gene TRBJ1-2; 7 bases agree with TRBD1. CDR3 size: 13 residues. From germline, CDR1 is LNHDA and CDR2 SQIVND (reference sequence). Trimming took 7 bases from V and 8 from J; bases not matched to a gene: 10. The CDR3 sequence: CASTPEGAGGYTF. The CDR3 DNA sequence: TGTGCCAGTACCCCCGAGGGGGCTGGGGGCTACACCTTC. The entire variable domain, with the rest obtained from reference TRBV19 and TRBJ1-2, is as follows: DGGITQSPKYLFRKEGQNVTLSCEQNLNHDAMYWYRQDPGQGLRLIYYSQIVNDFQKGDIAEGYSVSREKKESFPLTVTSAQKNPTAFYLCASTPEGAGGYTFGSGTRLTVV.

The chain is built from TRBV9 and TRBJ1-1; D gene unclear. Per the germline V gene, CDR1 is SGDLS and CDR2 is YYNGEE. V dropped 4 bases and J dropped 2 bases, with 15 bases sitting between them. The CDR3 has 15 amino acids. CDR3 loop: CASSPLAGLNTEAFF. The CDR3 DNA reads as TGTGCCAGCAGCCCGCTCGCGGGTCTAAACACTGAAGCTTTCTTT.

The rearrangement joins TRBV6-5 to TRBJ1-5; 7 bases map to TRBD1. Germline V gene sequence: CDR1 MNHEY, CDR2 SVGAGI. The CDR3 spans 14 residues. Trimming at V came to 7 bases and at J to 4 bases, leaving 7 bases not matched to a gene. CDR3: CASKKQGTNQPQHF. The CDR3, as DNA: TGTGCCAGCAAGAAACAGGGGACGAATCAGCCCCAGCATTTT.

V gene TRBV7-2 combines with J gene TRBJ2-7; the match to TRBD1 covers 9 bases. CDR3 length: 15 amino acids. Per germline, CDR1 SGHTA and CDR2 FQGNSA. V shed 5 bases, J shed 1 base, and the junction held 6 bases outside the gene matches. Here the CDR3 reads CASSPLGTGSYEQYF. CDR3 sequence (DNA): TGTGCCAGCAGCCCCCTCGGGACAGGGTCCTACGAGCAGTACTTC.

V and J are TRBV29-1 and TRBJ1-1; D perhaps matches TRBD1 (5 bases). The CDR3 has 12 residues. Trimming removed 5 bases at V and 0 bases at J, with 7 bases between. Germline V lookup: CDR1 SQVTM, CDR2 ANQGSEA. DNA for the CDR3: TGCAGCGTTCCCAGGGTGAACACTGAAGCTTTCTTT. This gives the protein CSVPRVNTEAFF.

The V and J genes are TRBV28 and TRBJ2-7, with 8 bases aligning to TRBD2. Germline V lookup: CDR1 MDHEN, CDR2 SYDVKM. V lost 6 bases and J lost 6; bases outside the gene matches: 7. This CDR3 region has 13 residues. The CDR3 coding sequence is TGTGCCAGCAGGGGGACTAGTCATTTCGAGCAGTACTTC. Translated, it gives CASRGTSHFEQYF.

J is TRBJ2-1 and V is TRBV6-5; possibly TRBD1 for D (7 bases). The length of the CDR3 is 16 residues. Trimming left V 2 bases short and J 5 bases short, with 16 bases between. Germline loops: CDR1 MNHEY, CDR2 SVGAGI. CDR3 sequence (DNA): TGTGCCAGCAGTTACCGCACGCAGGGGGAGGACAATGAGCAGTTCTTC. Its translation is CASSYRTQGEDNEQFF.

The DNA of the CDR3 is TGTGCCAGTGTCCGTGGGGGGCTAGCGGGCGCCCAAGAGACCCAGTACTTC. Translating gives CASVRGGLAGAQETQYF. The gene calls are TRBV2 and TRBJ2-5; 8 bases map to TRBD2. Germline V gene data show CDR1 as SNHLY and CDR2 as FYNNEI. Trimming removed 9 bases from V and 1 base from J; junction bases left unmatched: 16. The CDR3 extends over 17 amino acids.

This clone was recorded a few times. The CDR3 nucleotides are TGCGCCAGCAGTGACGGGGGACTAAATTCACCCCTCCACTTT. Its translation: CASSDGGLNSPLHF. V is TRBV10-1 and J is TRBJ1-6; a weak D match, TRBD1 (5 bases). CDR3 length: 14 residues. CDR1 WNHNN and CDR2 SYGVQD come from the germline V gene (reference sequence). V lost 3 bases, J lost 7 bases, and 10 bases lay in between.

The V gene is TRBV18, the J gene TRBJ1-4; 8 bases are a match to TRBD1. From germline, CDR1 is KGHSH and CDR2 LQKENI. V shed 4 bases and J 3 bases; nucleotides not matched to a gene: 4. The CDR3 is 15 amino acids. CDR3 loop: CASSLGQGSNEKLFF. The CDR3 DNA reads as TGTGCCAGCTCACTTGGACAGGGCTCTAATGAAAAACTGTTTTTT.

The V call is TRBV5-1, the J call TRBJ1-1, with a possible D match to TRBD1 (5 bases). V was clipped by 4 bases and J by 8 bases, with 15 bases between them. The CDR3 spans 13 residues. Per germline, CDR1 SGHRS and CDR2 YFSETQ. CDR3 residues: CASSPGPTEEAFF. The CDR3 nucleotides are TGCGCCAGCAGCCCAGGGCCAACTGAGGAAGCTTTCTTT. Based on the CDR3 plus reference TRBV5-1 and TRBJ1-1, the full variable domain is KAGVTQTPRYLIKTRGQQVTLSCSPISGHRSVSWYQQTPGQGLQFLFEYFSETQRNKGNFPGRFSGRQFSNSRSEMNVSTLELGDSALYLCASSPGPTEEAFFGQGTRLTVV.